This T cell receptor beta chain was obtained from a study of T cell responses to AZD1222 COVID-19 vaccine. Regarding the study as a whole: Spike-specific TCR repertoires showed rising breadth and depth after two AZD1222 doses.

Regarding this clone: Its antigen is currently unknown.

The ends lost 2 bases at V and 6 bases at J; junction bases unmatched: 7. CDR1 SGHRS and CDR2 YFSETQ come from the germline V gene. This CDR3 has 15 amino acids. Clones were read by immunoSEQ multiplex PCR, and TCRdb kept only the in-frame ones, dropping some. This table has 170,000 or so clones, approximately 86% appearing once. V is TRBV5-1 and J is TRBJ1-2; TRBD1 agrees at 10 bases. This sequence originates from an adult in good health. The sequencing here drew on peripheral blood, taken on day 0 of AZD1222 vaccination. The CDR3 DNA reads as TGCGCCAGCAGCTTAGCTCCGGGACAGGGGAATGGCTACACCTTC. Protein sequence: CASSLAPGQGNGYTF.